This T cell receptor (beta chain) was recorded in a study of cytomegalovirus exposure and HLA in healthy donors. Findings of the study overall: The availability of immune exposure information extended only to CMV serostatus. It was reported that TCR beta sequences correctly inferred the HLA-A and HLA-B alleles for most subjects. Follow-up analysis found HLA locus-dependent TCR association rates, highest for DRB1 and lowest for HLA-C.

PCR used 60 Vbeta primers and 13 Jbeta primers. TCRdb keeps only in-frame clones here, not all; method: immunoSEQ multiplex PCR. Among about 120,000 clones listed, 80% were seen once. Germline V CDR1 and CDR2: SGHTA, FQGTGA. The CDR3 is 14 amino acids. For this clone: Its cognate antigen is unknown.

Healthy donors of bone marrow made up the group. The receptor was derived from a man in his thirties or forties in good health and CMV-seropositive. The specimen was PBMCs. The chain carries TRBV7-3 and TRBJ2-5; TRBD1 matches 9 bases. The end of the DNA fits TRBJ2-7 better, so the J call may be wrong. The CDR3 coding sequence is TGTGCCAGCAGCCAGACAGGGGGTTCCCACGAGCAGTACTTC. Residues: CASSQTGGSHEQYF.